Presented here are 19 T cell receptor beta chains from one specimen sequenced in a study of cytomegalovirus exposure and HLA in healthy donors. Researchers ran the PCR with 60 Vbeta and 13 Jbeta primers. TCRdb keeps only in-frame clones here, not all; method: immunoSEQ multiplex PCR. This sample has 80,000 or so clones, with 62% found just once. Sequencing used PBMCs. All receptors come from a male donor in good health and CMV-seropositive.

This clone has just a few counts. V is TRBV20-1 and J is TRBJ2-7, with a possible D match to TRBD2 (6 bases). The CDR3 length is 10 residues. V was trimmed by 7 bases and J by 5 bases, leaving 9 bases between them. Germline CDR1 and CDR2: DFQATT and SNEGSKA (reference sequence). The CDR3 sequence: CSGAGNEQYF. The CDR3, as DNA: TGCAGTGGCGCGGGGAACGAGCAGTACTTC.

This chain uses TRBV5-6 with TRBJ1-6, with a possible D match to TRBD1 (5 bases). Germline-derived CDR1 and CDR2 are SGHDT and YYEEEE. The CDR3 sequence is 15 residues long. Trimming stripped 4 bases from V and 4 bases from J, with 12 bases between. The CDR3 here is CASSVVGGYNSPLHF. CDR3 nucleotides: TGTGCCAGCAGCGTGGTGGGGGGATATAATTCACCCCTCCACTTT.

The rearrangement uses TRBV10-3 and TRBJ1-5; D call uncertain. This CDR3 is built from 12 residues. Germline V gene data show CDR1 as ENHRY and CDR2 as SYGVKD. V was trimmed by 6 bases and J by 7 bases, leaving 10 bases between them. The CDR3 nucleotides read TGTGCCATCAGAAGCTGGAGCCAGCCCCAGCATTTT. Translating gives CAIRSWSQPQHF.

The CDR3 coding sequence is TGTGCCAGCAGCACAGGGGTTTATCAGCCCCAGCATTTT. Translating gives CASSTGVYQPQHF. V usage is TRBV28 and J usage is TRBJ1-5, with 7 positions matching TRBD1. The CDR3 loop spans 13 amino acids. Unmatched junction bases numbered 4, after V lost 6 bases and J lost 5 bases. Germline V gives CDR1 MDHEN, CDR2 SYDVKM.

The sample holds a few counts of this clone. V is TRBV5-4 and J is TRBJ2-5, with D maybe TRBD2 (7 bases). V lost 4 bases, J lost 5 bases, and 18 bases lay in between. The CDR3 length is 15 residues. Germline CDR1 SGHNT, CDR2 YYREEE (reference sequence). In nucleotides, the CDR3 is TGTGCCAGCAGCCCGGAGGGAGGGGGTTACGAGACCCAGTACTTC. It translates to CASSPEGGGYETQYF.

The V call is TRBV7-6, the J call TRBJ1-5; weak D call: TRBD1 (5 bases). The CDR3 totals 16 residues. V gave up 4 bases and J gave up 1 base, with 14 bases separating them. CDR1 is SGHVS, CDR2 FNYEAQ, per germline. The CDR3 loop reads CASSSRSGGSNQPQHF. The CDR3 DNA reads TGTGCCAGCAGCTCACGATCGGGGGGGAGCAATCAGCCCCAGCATTTT.

The chain carries TRBV29-1 and TRBJ1-1; TRBD1 matches 10 bases. V shed 5 bases and J 4 bases; nucleotides not matched to a gene: 1. The CDR3 loop spans 12 amino acids. Germline lookup yields CDR1 SQVTM and CDR2 ANQGSEA. In DNA form, the CDR3 reads TGCAGCGTTAGGACAGGGGGCACTGAAGCTTTCTTT. It is translated as CSVRTGGTEAFF.

This rearrangement joins TRBV6-5 to TRBJ1-2; D perhaps matches TRBD1 (6 bases). The CDR3 loop spans 15 amino acids. Germline CDR1 is MNHEY and CDR2 is SVGAGI. V lost 7 bases to trimming and J lost 8 bases, with 23 bases between them. The CDR3 sequence: CASKVRGGGSRGYTF. The DNA of the CDR3 is TGTGCCAGCAAAGTAAGGGGAGGGGGAAGCAGAGGCTACACCTTC.

The chain couples TRBV18 to TRBJ1-1; D remains unclear. CDR1 KGHSH and CDR2 LQKENI come from the germline V gene. Trimming took 2 bases from V and 1 from J, leaving 8 bases between them. CDR3 length: 14 residues. CDR3 residues: CASSPTTENTEAFF. The DNA of the CDR3 is TGTGCCAGCTCACCAACGACTGAGAACACTGAAGCTTTCTTT.

The chain links TRBV11-2 to TRBJ1-1; D is unclear. The CDR3 length is 13 residues. The germline V gene encodes CDR1 SGHAT and CDR2 FQNNGV. The V end was cut by 1 base, the J end by 1 base, with 4 bases between. CDR3 loop: CASSLGRNTEAFF. CDR3 nucleotides: TGTGCCAGCAGCTTAGGGAGGAACACTGAAGCTTTCTTT.

The chain has TRBV4-3 and TRBJ1-2; D is unclear. Germline values: CDR1 LGHNA, CDR2 YSLEER. The CDR3 loop spans 15 amino acids. Trimming pared 0 bases from V and 7 bases from J, leaving 15 bases between. The DNA of the CDR3 is TGCGCCAGCAGCCAAGATGTACGGTCCGAACCTGGCTACACCTTC. Translation: CASSQDVRSEPGYTF.

The chain has TRBV5-6 and TRBJ2-7; TRBD1 agrees at 12 bases. The V segment lost 1 base and the J segment 5 bases; nucleotides outside the gene matches: 4. Germline V gene data show CDR1 as SGHDT and CDR2 as YYEEEE. The CDR3 sequence is 15 residues long. CDR3 nucleotide sequence: TGTGCCAGCAGCTTGAGCGGGACAGGGGGCCACGAGCAGTACTTC. Translated: CASSLSGTGGHEQYF. Supplemented by reference TRBV5-6 and TRBJ2-7, the full variable domain reads DAGVTQSPTHLIKTRGQQVTLRCSPKSGHDTVSWYQQALGQGPQFIFQYYEEEERQRGNFPDRFSGHQFPNYSSELNVNALLLGDSALYLCASSLSGTGGHEQYFGPGTRLTVT.

The chain couples TRBV29-1 to TRBJ2-1, with 10 bases that match TRBD2. The CDR3 has 13 amino acids. Per the germline V gene, CDR1 is SQVTM and CDR2 is ANQGSEA. The chain's CDR3 is CTVPGLARNEQFF. In DNA form, the CDR3 reads TGCACCGTACCGGGACTAGCGCGAAATGAGCAGTTCTTC.

The gene calls are TRBV15 and TRBJ2-1; D gene unclear. Per germline, CDR1 LNHNV and CDR2 YYDKDF (reference sequence). V was pared by 1 base and J by 5 bases, with 12 bases between. This CDR3 spans 15 amino acids. In DNA, the CDR3 is TGTGCCACCAGCAGAGCGCGGTCCGGCCACAATGAGCAGTTCTTC. This translates into CATSRARSGHNEQFF.

This chain joins TRBV7-9 and TRBJ1-1; D is undetermined. Germline assignment: CDR1 SEHNR and CDR2 FQNEAQ (reference sequence). The CDR3 is 13 residues long. Trimming pared 2 bases from V and 4 bases from J, leaving 8 bases between. CDR3 nucleotides: TGTGCCAGCAGCTTACGGGGTCTCACTGAAGCTTTCTTT. Its translation is CASSLRGLTEAFF.

The rearrangement joins TRBV2 to TRBJ2-2; D ambiguous. Trimming took 4 bases from V and 0 from J, leaving 6 bases between them. CDR1 and CDR2 (germline): SNHLY, FYNNEI. The CDR3 is 14 amino acids. The CDR3 region is CASSASANTGELFF. DNA of the CDR3: TGTGCCAGCAGTGCCTCCGCGAACACCGGGGAGCTGTTTTTT.

The sample holds a few counts of this clone. This chain connects TRBV2 to TRBJ1-1; D is ambiguous. V gave up 11 bases and J gave up 8 bases, with 15 bases separating them. Germline CDR1 is SNHLY and CDR2 is FYNNEI. The CDR3 contains 11 residues. The CDR3 DNA reads TGTGCCGGACTATCGGACGTAGAAGCTTTCTTT. Translated, it gives CAGLSDVEAFF.

The V gene is TRBV5-1, the J gene TRBJ1-5; 8 bases align to TRBD1. After removal of 5 bases from V and 0 bases from J, the junction contained 10 bases not matched to a gene. The CDR3 runs to 17 residues. CDR1 and CDR2 (germline): SGHRS, YFSETQ. In DNA, the CDR3 is TGCGCCAGCAGTGAGTACCCGACAGGGGTTAGCAATCAGCCCCAGCATTTT. Its protein is CASSEYPTGVSNQPQHF.

This sequence joins TRBV7-2 and TRBJ2-1, with a tentative D call TRBD2 (6 bases). This CDR3 is built from 16 residues. Germline V gives CDR1 SGHTA, CDR2 FQGNSA. V was trimmed by 2 bases and J by 1 base, leaving 12 bases between them. The CDR3 bases are TGTGCCAGCAGCTTAAGTGGGAGCGGGTCCTACAATGAGCAGTTCTTC. This codes for CASSLSGSGSYNEQFF.